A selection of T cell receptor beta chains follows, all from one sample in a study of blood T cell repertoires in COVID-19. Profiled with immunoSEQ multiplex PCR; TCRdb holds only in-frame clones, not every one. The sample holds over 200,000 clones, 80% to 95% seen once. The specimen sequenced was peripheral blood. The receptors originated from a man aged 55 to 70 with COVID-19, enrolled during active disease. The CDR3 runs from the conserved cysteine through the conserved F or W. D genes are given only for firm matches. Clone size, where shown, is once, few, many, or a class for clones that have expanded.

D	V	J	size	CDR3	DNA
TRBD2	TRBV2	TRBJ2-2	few	CASSVPAGITGELFF	TGTGCCAGCAGTGTCCCAGCGGGGATAACCGGGGAGCTGTTTTTT
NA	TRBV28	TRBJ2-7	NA	CASSLFGGGSYEQYF	TGTGCCAGCAGTTTATTCGGGGGAGGCTCCTACGAGCAGTACTTC
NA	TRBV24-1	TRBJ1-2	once	CATRDARTGDYGYTF	TGTGCCACCAGGGACGCTCGGACCGGGGACTATGGCTACACCTTC
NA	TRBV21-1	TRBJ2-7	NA	CASRALLYGTGGSYEQYF	TGTGCCAGCAGGGCTCTCTTATACGGGACAGGGGGCTCCTACGAGCAGTACTTC
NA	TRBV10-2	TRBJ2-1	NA	CASWRGGTDNEQFF	TGCGCCAGTTGGAGAGGAGGCACTGACAATGAGCAGTTCTTC
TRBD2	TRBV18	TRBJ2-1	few	CASSPKSLAGTFYNEQFF	TGTGCCAGCTCACCAAAGTCTCTAGCGGGAACGTTCTACAATGAGCAGTTCTTC
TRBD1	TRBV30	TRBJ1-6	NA	CAWAGGEYYSPLHF	TGTGCCTGGGCAGGGGGCGAGTATTATTCACCCCTCCACTTT
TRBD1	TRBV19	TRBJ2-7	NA	CASSIGQAYEQYF	TGTGCCAGTAGTATCGGACAGGCCTACGAGCAGTACTTC
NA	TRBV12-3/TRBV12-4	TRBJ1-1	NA	CASSLATNTEAFF	TGTGCCAGCAGTTTGGCAACCAACACTGAAGCTTTCTTT
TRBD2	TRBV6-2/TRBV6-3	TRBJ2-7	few	CASSATSGSSYEQYF	TGTGCCAGCAGTGCAACTAGCGGGAGTTCCTACGAGCAGTACTTC
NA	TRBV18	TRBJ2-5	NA	CASSQPTVRQRETQYF	TGTGCCAGCTCACAGCCGACAGTGCGGCAACGGGAGACCCAGTACTTC
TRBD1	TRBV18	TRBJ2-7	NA	CASSPPTGGSYEQYF	TGTGCCAGCTCACCACCGACAGGGGGCTCCTACGAGCAGTACTTC
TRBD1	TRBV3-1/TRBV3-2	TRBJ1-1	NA	CASRPSGTGGLRAFF	TGTGCCAGCAGGCCTTCCGGGACAGGGGGCTTAAGGGCTTTCTTT
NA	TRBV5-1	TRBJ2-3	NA	CASSLNGLDTQYF	TGCGCCAGCAGCTTGAACGGTCTCGATACGCAGTATTTT
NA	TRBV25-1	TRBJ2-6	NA	CASRPPEGASGANVLTF	TGTGCCAGCAGACCTCCCGAGGGAGCTTCCGGGGCCAACGTCCTGACTTTC
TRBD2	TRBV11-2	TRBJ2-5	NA	CASSSQLAGEETQYF	TGTGCCAGCAGCTCCCAACTAGCGGGAGAAGAGACCCAGTACTTC
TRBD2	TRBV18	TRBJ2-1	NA	CASSKLAGGHNEQFF	TGTGCCAGCTCAAAGCTAGCGGGGGGTCACAATGAGCAGTTCTTC
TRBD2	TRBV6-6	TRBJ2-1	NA	CASSSPAGSYNEQFF	TGTGCCAGCAGTTCCCCAGCGGGATCCTACAATGAGCAGTTCTTC
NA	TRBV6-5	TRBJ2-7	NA	CASRRAYEQYF	TGTGCCAGCAGGAGGGCCTACGAGCAGTACTTC
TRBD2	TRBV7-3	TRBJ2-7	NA	CASSSTGTSGSFSYEQYF	TGTGCCAGCAGCTCAACCGGGACTAGCGGGTCTTTCTCCTACGAGCAGTACTTC
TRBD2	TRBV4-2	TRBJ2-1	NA	CASSQDILAGLFEVF	TGTGCCAGCAGCCAAGATATACTAGCGGGACTTTTCGAGGTCTTC
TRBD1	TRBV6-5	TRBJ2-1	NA	CASRRTGHNEQFF	TGTGCCAGCCGGAGGACAGGGCACAATGAGCAGTTCTTC
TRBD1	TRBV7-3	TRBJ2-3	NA	CASSLDRDTQYF	TGTGCCAGCAGCTTGGACAGGGATACGCAGTATTTT
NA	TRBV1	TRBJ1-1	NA	CTSSQDLAITAPPEAFF	TGCACCAGCAGCCAAGATTTAGCTATCACGGCACCCCCAGAAGCTTTCTTT
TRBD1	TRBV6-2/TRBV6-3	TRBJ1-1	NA	CASSQGQQNTEAFF	TGTGCCAGCAGTCAGGGACAGCAGAACACTGAAGCTTTCTTT
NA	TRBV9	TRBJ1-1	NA	CASSVEQTANAEAFF	TGTGCCAGCAGCGTAGAACAGACCGCGAACGCTGAAGCTTTCTTT
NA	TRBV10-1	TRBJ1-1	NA	CASSRGGGTEAFF	TGCGCCAGCAGTCGGGGGGGAGGCACTGAAGCTTTCTTT
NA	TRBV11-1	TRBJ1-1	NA	CASRPGGQTGNTEAFF	TGTGCCAGCCGACCGGGGGGGCAGACGGGGAACACTGAAGCTTTCTTT
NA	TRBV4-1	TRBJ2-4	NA	CASSQENPTGGFAKNIQYF	TGCGCCAGCAGCCAAGAGAATCCCACAGGAGGGTTTGCCAAAAACATTCAGTACTTC
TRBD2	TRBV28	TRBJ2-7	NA	CASTASGRFYEQYF	TGTGCCAGCACCGCTAGCGGGAGATTCTACGAGCAGTACTTC
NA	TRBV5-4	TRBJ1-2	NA	CASSPARVGADGYTF	TGTGCCAGCAGCCCTGCAAGAGTGGGGGCGGATGGCTACACCTTC
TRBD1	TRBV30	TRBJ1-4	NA	CAWSPGTGQNEKLFF	TGTGCCTGGAGCCCCGGGACAGGGCAAAATGAAAAACTGTTTTTT